The 14 T cell receptor beta chains below were found in one sample sequenced in a study of control samples from healthy donors and cancer patients. Sequenced by immunoSEQ multiplex PCR; TCRdb stores in-frame clones only, minus some. The table records 400,000 to 500,000 clones, roughly 90% of them present only once. Material for sequencing was PBMCs. These receptors came from a man aged 35 to 55 with head and neck cancer.

Notes on this clone: At one of its ends the junction is not consistent with the germline gene, which may arise from a read error. The chain links TRBV25-1 to TRBJ1-4; D not resolved. The germline V gene has CDR1 MGHDK and CDR2 SYGVNS. This CDR3 comprises 11 residues. CDR3 loop: CASSDAGSLLF. Written as DNA, the CDR3 is TGTGCCAGCAGTGATGCAGGTAGTCTGCTTTTT. Variable domain in full (rest from reference TRBV25-1 and TRBJ1-4): EADIYQTPRYLVIGTGKKITLECSQTMGHDKMYWYQQDPGMELHLIHYSYGVNSTEKGDLSSESTVSRIRTEHFPLTLESARPSHTSQYLCASSDAGSLLFGSGTQLSVL.

The chain recombines TRBV5-1 with TRBJ2-5; 10 bases match TRBD2. The V segment lost 6 bases and the J segment 2 bases; nucleotides outside the gene matches: 10. In germline, CDR1 is SGHRS, CDR2 YFSETQ. This CDR3 comprises 16 residues. The CDR3 spells CASTPRLAGAQETQYF. CDR3 coding DNA: TGCGCCAGCACTCCCAGGCTAGCGGGGGCTCAAGAGACCCAGTACTTC.

This clone was seen just once. The V call is TRBV9, the J call TRBJ2-7, with TRBD1 identical over 8 bases. CDR1 and CDR2 (germline): SGDLS, YYNGEE. Trimming took 4 bases from V and 3 from J; bases not matched to a gene: 6. The length of the CDR3 is 14 residues. The chain's CDR3 is CASSPRDRNYEQYF. In nucleotides, the CDR3 is TGTGCCAGCAGCCCCCGGGACAGGAACTACGAGCAGTACTTC.

This chain joins TRBV28 and TRBJ1-1; D is undetermined. Germline V gene sequence: CDR1 MDHEN, CDR2 SYDVKM. V lost 6 bases, J lost 6 bases, and 11 bases lay in between. The CDR3 is 12 residues long. CDR3 bases: TGTGCCAGCAGGACCCTCCCGGCTGAAGCTTTCTTT. Its translation: CASRTLPAEAFF.

The J gene is TRBJ2-2, the V gene TRBV9; D possibly corresponds to TRBD1 (6 bases). Germline V lookup: CDR1 SGDLS, CDR2 YYNGEE. The V and J ends lost 5 bases and 3 bases respectively, with 29 bases between them. The CDR3 is 20 residues long. CDR3 DNA: TGTGCCAGCAGTCTCCCGGGGTCGGGACATAGACCTTCTGACACCGGGGAGCTGTTTTTT. This codes for CASSLPGSGHRPSDTGELFF.

The gene calls are TRBV30 and TRBJ1-2, with TRBD1 identical over 8 bases. The germline gives CDR1 GTSNPN, CDR2 SVGIG (reference sequence). The CDR3 spans 12 residues. The DNA for the CDR3 is TGTGCACGGACAGGGCTTAACTATGGCTACACCTTC. Protein: CARTGLNYGYTF.

The J gene is TRBJ1-3, the V gene TRBV3-1 (or the pseudogene TRBV3-2); possibly TRBD1 for D (6 bases). Germline V gene sequence: CDR1 LGHDT, CDR2 YNNKEL (reference sequence). The V gene lost 1 base and the J gene lost 0 bases, with 10 bases spanning the gap. This CDR3 spans 16 amino acids. The chain's CDR3 is CASSQGQATSGNTIYF. The CDR3 bases are TGTGCCAGCAGCCAAGGACAGGCCACCTCTGGAAACACCATATATTTT.

The V gene is TRBV24-1, the J gene TRBJ2-1, with D unclear. Trimming cost V 6 bases and J 1 base, with 12 bases left between them. The CDR3 extends over 15 amino acids. Per germline, CDR1 KGHDR and CDR2 SFDVKD. The CDR3 sequence: CATSIGVVSYNEQFF. The CDR3 DNA reads TGTGCCACCAGTATTGGGGTGGTGTCCTACAATGAGCAGTTCTTC.

The V gene is TRBV10-3, the J gene TRBJ2-7, with 7 nucleotides matching TRBD1. The CDR3 covers 16 residues. V was clipped by 5 bases and J by 2 bases; unmatched bases: 12. In germline, CDR1 is ENHRY, CDR2 SYGVKD. CDR3 nucleotides: TGTGCCATCAGTACCCGAAGCCGACAGGGAACCTACGAGCAGTACTTC. It yields the protein CAISTRSRQGTYEQYF.

DNA of the CDR3: TGTGCCAGCAGCTTGGGGGTGACAGATCCCTTAGGCTACACCTTC. This codes for CASSLGVTDPLGYTF. J is TRBJ1-2 and V is TRBV5-5, with D possibly being TRBD1 (5 bases). The CDR3 has 15 amino acids. The V end lost 0 bases, the J end lost 8 bases, and 17 bases lay between the germline ends. Germline CDR1 reads SGHKS; CDR2 reads YYEKEE (reference sequence). The full variable domain, rest sourced from reference TRBV5-5 and TRBJ1-2, is DAGVTQSPTHLIKTRGQQVTLRCSPISGHKSVSWYQQVLGQGPQFIFQYYEKEERGRGNFPDRFSARQFPNYSSELNVNALLLGDSALYLCASSLGVTDPLGYTFGSGTRLTVV.

The chain has TRBV4-3 and TRBJ2-2, with D uncertain. The CDR3 spans 14 residues. Germline CDR1 reads LGHNA; CDR2 reads YSLEER. V dropped 1 base and J dropped 7 bases, with 10 bases sitting between them. The chain's CDR3 is CASSQGVQNGELFF. The CDR3 coding sequence is TGCGCCAGCAGCCAAGGGGTTCAAAACGGGGAGCTGTTTTTT.

The rearrangement links TRBV6-2 or TRBV6-3 to TRBJ1-5; the D is unclear. The ends were cut back, 5 bases at V and 1 base at J, with 12 bases in the middle. The CDR3 has 15 amino acids. The germline V gene has CDR1 MNHEY and CDR2 SVGEGT. The CDR3 loop reads CASSPGRSSNQPQHF. CDR3 DNA sequence: TGTGCCAGCAGTCCCGGAAGGTCGAGCAATCAGCCCCAGCATTTT.

The chain carries TRBV28 and TRBJ1-1; 9 bases agree with TRBD1. The germline V gene has CDR1 MDHEN and CDR2 SYDVKM. The CDR3 extends over 16 amino acids. The V segment lost 5 bases and the J segment 4 bases; nucleotides outside the gene matches: 11. The CDR3: CASSNPQGAGPTEAFF. In nucleotides, the CDR3 is TGTGCCAGCAGTAACCCACAGGGGGCTGGCCCCACTGAAGCTTTCTTT. The whole variable domain, remainder taken from reference TRBV28 and TRBJ1-1, is DVKVTQSSRYLVKRTGEKVFLECVQDMDHENMFWYRQDPGLGLRLIYFSYDVKMKEKGDIPEGYSVSREKKERFSLILESASTNQTSMYLCASSNPQGAGPTEAFFGQGTRLTVV.

V is TRBV18 and J is TRBJ1-2, with D maybe TRBD1 (6 bases). Germline-derived CDR1 and CDR2 are KGHSH and LQKENI. The CDR3 loop spans 17 amino acids. V lost 3 bases and J 4 bases, leaving 21 bases between the germline ends. CDR3 protein: CASSPGYSGQESYGYTF. Here the CDR3 DNA reads TGTGCCAGCTCACCCGGATATTCGGGACAAGAAAGCTATGGCTACACCTTC.